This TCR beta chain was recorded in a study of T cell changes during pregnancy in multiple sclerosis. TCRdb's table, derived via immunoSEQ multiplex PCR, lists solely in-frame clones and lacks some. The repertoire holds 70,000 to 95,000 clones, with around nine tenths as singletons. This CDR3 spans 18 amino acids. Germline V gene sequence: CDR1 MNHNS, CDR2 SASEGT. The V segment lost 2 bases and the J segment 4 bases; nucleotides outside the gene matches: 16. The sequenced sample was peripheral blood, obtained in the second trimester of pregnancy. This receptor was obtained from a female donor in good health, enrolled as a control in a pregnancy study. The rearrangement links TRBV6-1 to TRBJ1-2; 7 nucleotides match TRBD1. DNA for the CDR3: TGTGCCAGCAGTGAACGGAGGGGTGTTGGACAGGCGATCTATGGCTACACCTTC. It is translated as CASSERRGVGQAIYGYTF.